The next 19 T cell receptor beta chains were all read from a single sample in a study of regulatory T cells in long-lasting Graves disease. Investigators prepared the TCR beta libraries by applying iRepertoire HTBI primers and Arm-PCR of CDR3 regions. One entry per CDR3 protein results from TCRdb running MiXCR on the multiplex PCR reads. Among around 400,000 distinct CDR3 sequences listed, 23% were seen once. Time point in this sample: persistent/refractory GD, antithyroid drugs over 5 years with positive TRAb. PBMC RNA was the source of the TCR library. Sequencing was performed on peripheral blood mononuclear cells (PBMCs), taken when the disease was refractory, from a patient treated with antithyroid drugs. The receptors derive from a woman aged 40 to 50 with Graves disease.

This clonotype appeared many times. The chain carries TRBV10-3 and TRBJ2-7, with 7 positions matching TRBD2. Germline CDR1 is ENHRY and CDR2 is SYGVKD. The CDR3 consists of 15 residues. Trimming at V came to 8 bases and at J to 0 bases, leaving 10 bases not matched to a gene. CDR3 residues: CAIGIAGMSSYEQYF. DNA of the CDR3: TGTGCCATCGGAATAGCGGGTATGAGCTCCTACGAGCAGTACTTC.

The chain uses TRBV7-8 and TRBJ2-7; 13 bases match TRBD2. CDR1 is SGHVS, CDR2 FQNEAQ, per germline. The CDR3 is made up of 16 amino acids. Trimming removed 5 bases from V and 7 bases from J; junction bases left unmatched: 11. This CDR3 is CASSPKRTSGRGEQYF. The CDR3 DNA sequence: TGTGCCAGCAGCCCTAAAAGAACTAGCGGGAGGGGAGAGCAGTACTTC. Full variable domain (remainder filled in from reference TRBV7-8 and TRBJ2-7): GAGVSQSPRYKVAKRGQDVALRCDPISGHVSLFWYQQALGQGPEFLTYFQNEAQLDKSGLPSDRFFAERPEGSVSTLKIQRTQQEDSAVYLCASSPKRTSGRGEQYFGPGTRLTVT.

This clonotype occurred many times. The V gene is TRBV28, the J gene TRBJ1-1; 7 bases are a match to TRBD1. V lost 4 bases, J lost 5 bases, and 10 bases stayed unmatched. CDR1 is MDHEN, CDR2 SYDVKM, per germline. This CDR3 has 15 amino acids. This CDR3 reads CASSSGNRGNTEAFF. The CDR3 DNA is TGTGCCAGCAGTTCAGGAAACAGGGGAAATACTGAAGCTTTCTTT.

This chain joins TRBV20-1 and TRBJ2-7; D gene unclear. CDR1 and CDR2 from the germline V gene are DFQATT and SNEGSKA (reference sequence). CDR3 length equals 13 residues. Deletions cut 6 bases from V and 3 bases from J, with 15 bases between. CDR3 DNA: TGCAGTGCCCCTGGGCCTTTTCACTACGAGCAGTACTTC. Residues: CSAPGPFHYEQYF.

This clonotype appeared a few times. The chain couples TRBV30 to TRBJ1-5, with D possibly TRBD1 on 6 matching bases. This CDR3 contains 15 residues. Germline V gene lookup returns CDR1 GTSNPN and CDR2 SVGIG (reference sequence). V was cut by 1 base and J by 2 bases, with 12 bases left in between. CDR3 loop: CAWSGSGGGNQPQHF. CDR3 coding DNA: TGTGCCTGGAGTGGTTCGGGGGGCGGCAATCAGCCCCAGCATTTT.

This clonotype was seen at least ten times. Written as DNA, the CDR3 is TGTGCCAGCAGCTCCCCGGCGGGGGCTGGGAATCAGCCCCAGCATTTT. Encoded protein: CASSSPAGAGNQPQHF. This chain links TRBV28 with TRBJ1-5, with a tentative D call TRBD1 (6 bases). This CDR3 spans 16 amino acids. Germline V gene data show CDR1 as MDHEN and CDR2 as SYDVKM. V lost 6 bases and J 4 bases, leaving 19 bases between the germline ends. Using reference TRBV28 and TRBJ1-5 for the parts outside the CDR3, the full variable domain is DVKVTQSSRYLVKRTGEKVFLECVQDMDHENMFWYRQDPGLGLRLIYFSYDVKMKEKGDIPEGYSVSREKKERFSLILESASTNQTSMYLCASSSPAGAGNQPQHFGDGTRLSIL.

This clonotype has at least ten counts. The CDR3 spells CASRLAGGPNYGYTF. The CDR3 nucleotides read TGTGCCAGCAGACTCGCAGGGGGACCTAACTATGGCTACACCTTC. V and J are TRBV2 and TRBJ1-2, with 7 bases fitting TRBD1. There are 15 residues in the CDR3. Trimming removed 6 bases from V and 0 bases from J; junction bases left unmatched: 7. Germline V CDR1 and CDR2: SNHLY, FYNNEI. The whole variable domain, filled in from reference TRBV2 and TRBJ1-2, reads EPEVTQTPSHQVTQMGQEVILRCVPISNHLYFYWYRQILGQKVEFLVSFYNNEISEKSEIFDDQFSVERPDGSNFTLKIRSTKLEDSAMYFCASRLAGGPNYGYTFGSGTRLTVV.

This clonotype was counted ten times or more. The J gene is TRBJ2-7, the V gene TRBV29-1; D gene uncertain. CDR3 length equals 14 residues. CDR1 and CDR2 from the germline V gene are SQVTM and ANQGSEA. V lost 0 bases and J lost 1, with 10 bases in between. CDR3 sequence reads: CSVEELDGSYEQYF. In nucleotides, the CDR3 is TGCAGCGTTGAAGAATTGGACGGATCCTACGAGCAGTACTTC.

This clonotype turned up a few times. V is TRBV24-1 and J is TRBJ2-2, with 8 bases that match TRBD1. Germline trimming cut 4 bases from V and 5 bases from J; bases unmatched to any gene: 5. The germline V gene has CDR1 KGHDR and CDR2 SFDVKD. This CDR3 is 15 amino acids long. This CDR3 is CATSERTGWTGELFF. For the CDR3, the DNA is TGTGCCACCAGTGAGCGGACAGGGTGGACCGGGGAGCTGTTTTTT.

The sample holds many counts of this clonotype. This chain connects TRBV20-1 to TRBJ2-7; D might be TRBD1 or TRBD2, each matching 5 bases. Germline V lookup: CDR1 DFQATT, CDR2 SNEGSKA (reference sequence). The CDR3 length is 12 residues. The V and J ends lost 6 bases and 8 bases respectively, with 17 bases between them. Here the CDR3 reads CSAPKGEGQQYF. The DNA of the CDR3 is TGCAGTGCCCCAAAAGGAGAGGGGCAGCAGTACTTC.

The chain employs TRBV10-3 and TRBJ2-7, with no clear D. The CDR3 length is 12 residues. With 3 bases removed from V and 5 bases from J, the gap between germline ends came to 8 bases. Germline CDR1 ENHRY, CDR2 SYGVKD. Here the CDR3 DNA reads TGTGCCATCAGTGACATACGGAACGAGCAGTACTTC. This encodes CAISDIRNEQYF.

This clonotype was seen ten or more times. The chain joins TRBV2 to TRBJ2-7; D ambiguous. Trimming removed 9 bases from V and 3 bases from J, with 6 bases in between. Germline-derived CDR1 and CDR2 are SNHLY and FYNNEI. The CDR3 spans 10 residues. CDR3 sequence reads: CASENYEQYF. CDR3 coding DNA: TGTGCCAGTGAGAACTACGAGCAGTACTTC.

This clonotype was found many times. An end of the junction does not agree with germline; a read error may underlie this. The genes are TRBV28 and TRBJ2-5; D is undetermined. Germline assignment: CDR1 MDHEN and CDR2 SYDVKM. CDR3 size: 12 residues. This CDR3 reads CASSFNQETQYF. The CDR3 region has the DNA TGTGCCAGCAGTTTCAACCAGGAGACCCAGTACTTC. The entire variable domain, with the rest obtained from reference TRBV28 and TRBJ2-5, is as follows: DVKVTQSSRYLVKRTGEKVFLECVQDMDHENMFWYRQDPGLGLRLIYFSYDVKMKEKGDIPEGYSVSREKKERFSLILESASTNQTSMYLCASSFNQETQYFGPGTRLLVL.

Worth noting for this clonotype: A much more abundant neighbour one base away suggests this may be a read error. V gene TRBV12-3 or TRBV12-4 combines with J gene TRBJ2-1; 7 bases are shared with TRBD2. This CDR3 has 15 residues. For the CDR3, the DNA is TGTGTCAGCAGTTACGGGGGGAGCTCCTACAATGAGCAGTTCTTC. Its protein is CVSSYGGSSYNEQFF.

In this sample, this clonotype turned up many times. This sequence joins TRBV28 and TRBJ2-7; 9 bases align to TRBD1. The CDR3 is made up of 16 amino acids. Germline CDR1 MDHEN, CDR2 SYDVKM. V trimming: 3 bases; J trimming: 1 base; junction bases outside the gene matches: 7. DNA for the CDR3: TGTGCCAGCAGTTTTACTAGGGGGACAGGGTCCTACGAGCAGTACTTC. Its protein is CASSFTRGTGSYEQYF.

J is TRBJ2-5 and V is TRBV5-1; possibly TRBD2 for D (6 bases). CDR1 SGHRS and CDR2 YFSETQ come from the germline V gene. The CDR3 consists of 15 residues. Trimming removed 4 bases from V and 5 bases from J, with 18 bases in between. CDR3 sequence: CASSLGDSKGETQYF. Written as DNA, the CDR3 is TGCGCCAGCAGCCTAGGGGACTCCAAGGGGGAGACCCAGTACTTC.

This chain connects TRBV5-1 to TRBJ2-3, with 12 bases identical to TRBD2. V was clipped by 4 bases and J by 8 bases; unmatched bases: 20. The CDR3 sequence is 19 residues long. Per germline, CDR1 SGHRS and CDR2 YFSETQ. Written as DNA, the CDR3 is TGCGCCAGCAGCCGACGGACTAGCGGGACCGGAACTGGGATAGGTACGCAGTATTTT. Encoded protein: CASSRRTSGTGTGIGTQYF.

This clonotype was picked up many times. J is TRBJ2-5 and V is TRBV28, with D unclear. Germline V lookup: CDR1 MDHEN, CDR2 SYDVKM. V lost 5 bases and J lost 4, with 8 bases in between. The CDR3 spans 12 residues. DNA of the CDR3: TGTGCCAGCAGTAGCGTCGCAGAGACCCAGTACTTC. Amino acids: CASSSVAETQYF.

This clonotype has at least ten counts. This rearrangement joins TRBV28 to TRBJ2-7; TRBD2 agrees at 12 bases. Germline V lookup: CDR1 MDHEN, CDR2 SYDVKM. This CDR3 is built from 15 residues. Trimming removed 7 bases from V and 4 bases from J; junction bases left unmatched: 8. This CDR3 reads CASTLTSGSPYEQYF. Here the CDR3 DNA reads TGTGCCAGCACCTTGACTAGCGGGAGCCCGTACGAGCAGTACTTC. The full variable domain, in which reference TRBV28 and TRBJ2-7 provide the parts outside the CDR3, is DVKVTQSSRYLVKRTGEKVFLECVQDMDHENMFWYRQDPGLGLRLIYFSYDVKMKEKGDIPEGYSVSREKKERFSLILESASTNQTSMYLCASTLTSGSPYEQYFGPGTRLTVT.